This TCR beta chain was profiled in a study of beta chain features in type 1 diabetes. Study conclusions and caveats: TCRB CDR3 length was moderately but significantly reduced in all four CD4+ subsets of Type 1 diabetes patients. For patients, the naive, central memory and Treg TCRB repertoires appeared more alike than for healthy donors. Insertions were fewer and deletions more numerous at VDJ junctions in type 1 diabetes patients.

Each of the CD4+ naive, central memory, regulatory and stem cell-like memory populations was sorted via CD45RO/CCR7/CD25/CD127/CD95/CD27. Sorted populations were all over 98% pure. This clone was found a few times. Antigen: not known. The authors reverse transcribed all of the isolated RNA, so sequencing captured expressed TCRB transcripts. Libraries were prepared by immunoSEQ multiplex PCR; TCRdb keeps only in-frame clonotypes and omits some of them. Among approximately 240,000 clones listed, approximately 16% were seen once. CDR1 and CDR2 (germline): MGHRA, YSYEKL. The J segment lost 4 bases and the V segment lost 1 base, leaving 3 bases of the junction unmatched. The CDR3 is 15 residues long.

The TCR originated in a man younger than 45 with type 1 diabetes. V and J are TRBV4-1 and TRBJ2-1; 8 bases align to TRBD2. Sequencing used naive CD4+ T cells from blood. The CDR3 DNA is TGCGCCAGCAGCCAAGGCCCGGGGGGGTACAATGAGCAGTTCTTC. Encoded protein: CASSQGPGGYNEQFF.